Reported below is one T cell receptor (beta chain). Antigen: not known. The sample originates from a study of response to subunit inactivated influenza vaccine. Study conclusions and caveats: Each seasonal influenza vaccination, the authors suggested, recruits few new T cells.

One entry per CDR3 protein results from TCRdb running MiXCR on the RT-PCR reads. Of about 800,000 distinct CDR3 sequences in the sample, over 20% are singletons; the top ten hold more than 8.5%. V was shortened by 3 bases and J by 2 bases, with 13 bases between the two germline ends. The CDR3 consists of 15 residues. Germline V gene data show CDR1 as KGHDR and CDR2 as SFDVKD. This chain connects TRBV24-1 to TRBJ2-7; D may be TRBD1 or TRBD2 (5 bases each). Source: PBMCs from blood, taken roughly 5 days after vaccination. The origin of this receptor is a man in his forties or fifties who received an inactivated influenza vaccine. In DNA, the CDR3 is TGTGCCACCAGTGATAAGGGACGGGGAACCTACGAGCAGTACTTC. This translates into CATSDKGRGTYEQYF.